The rows below give T cell receptor beta chains drawn from one sample of a study of T-cell memory formation after mild COVID-19. TCRdb reprocessed the 5' RACE reads with MiXCR, giving one entry per CDR3 protein. The sample lists about 470,000 distinct CDR3 sequences; 15% to 20% were seen once. The specimen was PBMCs or a T cell subset sorted from them (not recorded which). Receptors originate from an adult woman who had mild COVID-19 (a few samples of this study predate the infection). Cell type and time point are not known. Each CDR3 is given with its conserved first and last residue. The order of the fields is V gene, D gene, clone size, J gene, CDR3 DNA, CDR3 protein. A D gene is named only where the DNA matches it firmly. Part of the rows lack a size; the others show once, few, many or a class for expanded clones.

>TRBV6-5|TRBD1|few|TRBJ2-7
TGTGCCACAGGGGGACAGGGATCCTACGAGCAGTACTTC
CATGGQGSYEQYF
>TRBV6-5|-|few|TRBJ2-7
TGTGCCAGCAGTGGAAGACAGGTAGCCATAGCCCCCTACGAGCAGTACTTC
CASSGRQVAIAPYEQYF
>TRBV6-1|-|few|TRBJ1-2
TGTGCCATCATTGACGGAATCTATGGCTACACCTTC
CAIIDGIYGYTF
>TRBV12-3/TRBV12-4|-|-|TRBJ1-1
TGTGCCAGCAGCTCAAACAGGAGGACTGAAGCTTTCTTT
CASSSNRRTEAFF
>TRBV6-5|-|few|TRBJ1-1
TGTGCCAGCAAGGGTTGGGTGTTGCCTAACAACACTGAAGCTTTCTTT
CASKGWVLPNNTEAFF
>TRBV12-3/TRBV12-4|-|-|TRBJ1-2
TGTGCCAGCAGTTTATCGGGGGCCCATGGCTACACCTTC
CASSLSGAHGYTF
>TRBV12-3/TRBV12-4|-|-|TRBJ2-4
TGTGCCAGCAGTTTGGTTGGGGTAGCCAAAAACATTCAGTACTTC
CASSLVGVAKNIQYF
>TRBV12-3/TRBV12-4|-|few|TRBJ1-2
TGTGCCAGCAGTGAAAACACGAACTATGGCTACACCTTC
CASSENTNYGYTF
>TRBV12-3/TRBV12-4|-|few|TRBJ2-3
TGTGCCAGCAGTTTTCCCATCGAGGCAGATACGCAGTATTTT
CASSFPIEADTQYF
>TRBV7-2|-|-|TRBJ2-5
TGTGCCAGCAGCCCCAAGGCGCCGGGGCAAGAGACCCAGTACTTC
CASSPKAPGQETQYF
>TRBV5-6|-|-|TRBJ2-6
TGTGCCAGCATCAGGGTCTCTGGGGCCAACGTCCTGACTTTC
CASIRVSGANVLTF
>TRBV10-3|-|-|TRBJ2-7
TGTGCCATCAGTGAGCTTGAGACAGGTATCTACGAGCAGTACTTC
CAISELETGIYEQYF
>TRBV9|TRBD1|-|TRBJ1-1
TGTGCCAGCAGCGCCACAGGGGGCCCTCCCACTGAAGCTTTCTTT
CASSATGGPPTEAFF
>TRBV12-3/TRBV12-4|-|-|TRBJ1-5
TGTGCCAGCAGTGTCCGGGGGACGTCTAGCAATCAGCCCCAGCATTTT
CASSVRGTSSNQPQHF